A single sample is the source of the 30 T cell receptor beta chains below, sequenced in a study of blood T cell repertoires in COVID-19. Generated by immunoSEQ multiplex PCR, the TCRdb table keeps only in-frame clones and is missing some. The sample has about 270,000 clones; 80% to 85% are singletons. The sample was peripheral blood. The receptor source for this set is a woman in her sixties with active or convalescent COVID-19.

The V and J genes are TRBV5-1 and TRBJ2-7, with 7 bases matching TRBD1. There are 14 residues in the CDR3. The V segment lost 1 base and the J segment 4 bases; nucleotides outside the gene matches: 5. Germline CDR1 reads SGHRS; CDR2 reads YFSETQ. The CDR3 spells CASSLSGTVYEQYF. CDR3 bases: TGCGCCAGCAGCTTGTCCGGGACAGTTTACGAGCAGTACTTC.

The chain has TRBV7-9 and TRBJ1-1; D is ambiguous. V was shortened by 5 bases and J by 4 bases, with 11 bases between the two germline ends. The CDR3 has 13 amino acids. Per germline, CDR1 SEHNR and CDR2 FQNEAQ (reference sequence). The CDR3 region has the DNA TGTGCCAGCAGCCACGGCGGTGGCACTGAAGCTTTCTTT. Its translation is CASSHGGGTEAFF.

The V and J genes are TRBV5-1 and TRBJ1-1, with 8 bases fitting TRBD1. This CDR3 comprises 14 residues. Germline V gene lookup returns CDR1 SGHRS and CDR2 YFSETQ. V was clipped by 4 bases and J by 3 bases; unmatched bases: 5. CDR3 loop: CASSLLDRDTEAFF. CDR3 bases: TGCGCCAGCAGCCTACTGGACAGGGACACTGAAGCTTTCTTT.

This clone was observed once. This chain uses TRBV6-6 with TRBJ1-1, with D uncertain. Trimming left V 6 bases short and J 0 bases short, with 11 bases between. The CDR3 runs to 14 residues. Germline loops: CDR1 MNHNY, CDR2 SVGAGI (reference sequence). The CDR3 DNA reads as TGTGCCAGCAGGATAAACTCCATGAACACTGAAGCTTTCTTT. This sequence encodes CASRINSMNTEAFF.

V usage is TRBV5-1 and J usage is TRBJ1-2; D not certain. The germline CDR1 and CDR2 sequences are SGHRS and YFSETQ. CDR3 size: 13 residues. V lost 0 bases and J 3 bases, leaving 6 bases between the germline ends. CDR3 in DNA: TGCGCCAGCAGCTTGGGCCCAGACTATGGCTACACCTTC. Amino acids: CASSLGPDYGYTF.

The chain is built from TRBV18 and TRBJ2-4; the D gene is possibly TRBD1 (6 bases). Trimming removed 3 bases from V and 8 bases from J, with 14 bases in between. CDR1 and CDR2 from the germline V gene are KGHSH and LQKENI. This CDR3 comprises 14 residues. CDR3 nucleotides: TGTGCCAGCTCACCGACAGGAACTGGGGACATTCAGTACTTC. Protein product: CASSPTGTGDIQYF.

This chain links TRBV15 with TRBJ2-6; TRBD1 matches at 8 bases. The length of the CDR3 is 16 residues. V gave up 3 bases and J gave up 2 bases; unmatched junction bases: 3. Germline assignment: CDR1 LNHNV and CDR2 YYDKDF (reference sequence). The CDR3 DNA is TGTGCCACCAGCAGGGACAGGGAGGCTGGGGCCAACGTCCTGACTTTC. As protein: CATSRDREAGANVLTF.

The rearrangement uses TRBV6-5 and TRBJ2-5, with unresolved D. CDR3 size: 11 residues. Germline loops: CDR1 MNHEY, CDR2 SVGAGI. Trimming shortened V by 5 bases and J by 4 bases, and 5 bases separated the two germline ends. CDR3 bases: TGTGCCAGCAGTACCAGAGAGACCCAGTACTTC. Residues: CASSTRETQYF.

The rearrangement links TRBV3-1 (or the pseudogene TRBV3-2) to TRBJ2-1, with TRBD2 matching 11 bases. The CDR3 is 15 residues long. The V gene end was trimmed by 1 base and the J gene end by 9 bases; junction bases not matched to a gene: 5. In germline, CDR1 is LGHDT, CDR2 YNNKEL (reference sequence). As DNA, the CDR3 is TGTGCCAGCAGCCAAGGGCTAGCGGGGGGAGGTGAGCAGTTCTTC. Translating gives CASSQGLAGGGEQFF.

This clone was picked up one time. This chain joins TRBV19 and TRBJ1-1; D ambiguous. The CDR3 contains 15 residues. Trimming pared 5 bases from V and 2 bases from J, leaving 15 bases between. Per the germline V gene, CDR1 is LNHDA and CDR2 is SQIVND (reference sequence). The CDR3 reads CASSPRGPINTEAFF. The CDR3 coding sequence is TGTGCCAGTAGTCCCCGTGGCCCCATAAACACTGAAGCTTTCTTT.

The chain is built from TRBV24-1 and TRBJ1-2, with D perhaps matching TRBD1 (5 bases). Trimming removed 0 bases at V and 6 bases at J, with 13 bases between. The CDR3 covers 15 residues. Germline V CDR1 and CDR2: KGHDR, SFDVKD. DNA of the CDR3: TGTGCCACCAGTGATTTGGAGGCGGGGGTCAATGGCTACACCTTC. It is translated as CATSDLEAGVNGYTF.

A few counts support this clone. The chain combines TRBV19 with TRBJ1-5; 7 bases fit TRBD1. Looked up from germline, CDR1 is LNHDA and CDR2 is SQIVND (reference sequence). V was clipped by 8 bases and J by 10 bases; unmatched bases: 17. This CDR3 comprises 15 residues. CDR3 sequence (DNA): TGTGCCAGTTCCCAGGCAGGGGGAGGTGTAAGCCCCCAGCATTTT. Protein sequence: CASSQAGGGVSPQHF.

The chain employs TRBV7-8 and TRBJ1-2; D ambiguous. Between the trimmed V and J ends, which lost 1 base and 6 bases, there was a span of 9 bases. CDR3 size: 13 residues. Germline CDR1 and CDR2: SGHVS and FQNEAQ. The CDR3 nucleotides read TGTGCCAGCAGCTTAGTACGTGGGCATGGCTACACCTTC. Translated, it gives CASSLVRGHGYTF. Full variable domain (missing parts from reference TRBV7-8 and TRBJ1-2): GAGVSQSPRYKVAKRGQDVALRCDPISGHVSLFWYQQALGQGPEFLTYFQNEAQLDKSGLPSDRFFAERPEGSVSTLKIQRTQQEDSAVYLCASSLVRGHGYTFGSGTRLTVV.

The genes are TRBV3-1 (or the pseudogene TRBV3-2) and TRBJ1-5; D ambiguous. V lost 4 bases and J lost 0, with 10 bases in between. This CDR3 is 15 amino acids long. CDR1 and CDR2 from the germline V gene are LGHDT and YNNKEL (reference sequence). In nucleotides, the CDR3 is TGTGCCAGCAGCCGTGAGGGAATTAGCAATCAGCCCCAGCATTTT. Encoded protein: CASSREGISNQPQHF.

The rearrangement joins TRBV5-8 to TRBJ1-1; perhaps TRBD1 as D (5 bases). The germline gives CDR1 SGHTS, CDR2 YDEGEE. Trimming took off 1 base at V and 3 bases at J, with 13 bases between the two ends. The CDR3 is made up of 15 amino acids. CDR3 nucleotides: TGTGCCAGCAGCTTGTATAGGGGTATTGACACTGAAGCTTTCTTT. Amino acids: CASSLYRGIDTEAFF.

The chain links TRBV3-1 (or the pseudogene TRBV3-2) to TRBJ2-7, with 8 bases that match TRBD1. J lost 3 bases, V lost 1 base, and 5 bases had no gene match. The CDR3 spans 15 residues. Germline V gene sequence: CDR1 LGHDT, CDR2 YNNKEL (reference sequence). The CDR3 DNA follows: TGTGCCAGCAGCCAAGTAGAAGGACAGGGCTACGAGCAGTACTTC. Translation gives CASSQVEGQGYEQYF.

The chain employs TRBV12-5 and TRBJ2-5, with 10 bases aligning to TRBD2. Per the germline V gene, CDR1 is LGHNT and CDR2 is FRNRAP. This CDR3 contains 15 residues. Trimming took 1 base from V and 4 from J; bases not matched to a gene: 3. The CDR3 nucleotides read TGTGCTAGTGGTTTGGAAGGACTAGCGGTAGAGACCCAGTACTTC. Encoded protein: CASGLEGLAVETQYF.

This chain uses TRBV5-8 with TRBJ1-2; D is uncertain. V was shortened by 3 bases and J by 3 bases, with 24 bases between the two germline ends. This CDR3 region has 18 residues. Per the germline V gene, CDR1 is SGHTS and CDR2 is YDEGEE. This CDR3 is CASSYAGEGSGWYYGYTF. CDR3 DNA sequence: TGTGCCAGCAGCTATGCCGGCGAGGGCTCGGGTTGGTACTATGGCTACACCTTC.

V and J are TRBV12-3 or TRBV12-4 and TRBJ1-2; 7 positions agree with TRBD1. The CDR3 contains 12 residues. The V and J ends lost 8 bases and 6 bases, in that order; junction bases with no gene match: 6. The CDR3 DNA sequence: TGTGCCAGCTCTAGGGGGCGCGATGGCTACACCTTC. The encoded protein is CASSRGRDGYTF.

This chain uses TRBV7-9 with TRBJ1-2, with TRBD1 matching over 7 bases. CDR1 and CDR2 (germline): SEHNR, FQNEAQ (reference sequence). V gave up 5 bases and J gave up 7 bases; unmatched junction bases: 7. The CDR3 is 13 residues long. The DNA for the CDR3 is TGTGCCAGCAGCCAAACCGGGACAGCTGGCTACACCTTC. It specifies CASSQTGTAGYTF.

The V gene is TRBV28, the J gene TRBJ2-5; 9 bases map to TRBD2. The J segment lost 5 bases and the V segment lost 3 bases, leaving 7 bases of the junction unmatched. The CDR3 is 15 residues long. In germline, CDR1 is MDHEN, CDR2 SYDVKM. The CDR3 bases are TGTGCCAGCAGTTTTCTAGCGGGGTTTGAGGAGACCCAGTACTTC. Translating it yields CASSFLAGFEETQYF.

The chain combines TRBV5-5 with TRBJ2-3; 9 nucleotides align to TRBD1. Germline V CDR1 and CDR2: SGHKS, YYEKEE (reference sequence). Trimming at V came to 5 bases and at J to 5 bases, leaving 12 bases not matched to a gene. CDR3 length equals 16 residues. In DNA form, the CDR3 reads TGTGCCAGCAGAAAACCGGGACAGGGAGTTGGAGATACGCAGTATTTT. Translating it yields CASRKPGQGVGDTQYF. The whole variable domain, filled in from reference TRBV5-5 and TRBJ2-3, reads DAGVTQSPTHLIKTRGQQVTLRCSPISGHKSVSWYQQVLGQGPQFIFQYYEKEERGRGNFPDRFSARQFPNYSSELNVNALLLGDSALYLCASRKPGQGVGDTQYFGPGTRLTVL.

This clone was picked up many times. The chain employs TRBV7-8 and TRBJ2-7, with 7 positions matching TRBD1. Trimming cost V 5 bases and J 9 bases; bases outside gene matches: 13. This CDR3 is built from 14 residues. Germline V gene lookup returns CDR1 SGHVS and CDR2 FQNEAQ. CDR3 amino acids: CASSRSTGVAVQYF. CDR3 nucleotide sequence: TGTGCCAGCAGCCGATCTACAGGGGTAGCCGTGCAGTACTTC.

This chain links TRBV5-1 with TRBJ2-3, with TRBD2 identical over 10 bases. CDR3 length: 17 amino acids. Germline trimming cut 1 base from V and 2 bases from J; bases unmatched to any gene: 7. CDR1 is SGHRS and CDR2 is YFSETQ in the germline V gene. The CDR3 region is CASSLTSGVGSTDTQYF. The CDR3 DNA follows: TGCGCCAGCAGCTTGACTAGCGGGGTTGGGTCCACAGATACGCAGTATTTT.

The chain joins TRBV5-1 to TRBJ2-5; 11 positions agree with TRBD1. V shed 4 bases, J shed 4 bases, and the junction held 3 bases outside the gene matches. The length of the CDR3 is 14 residues. CDR1 is SGHRS, CDR2 YFSETQ, per germline. CDR3 sequence reads: CASSRGQGAETQYF. Written as DNA, the CDR3 is TGCGCCAGCAGCCGTGGACAGGGGGCAGAGACCCAGTACTTC.

The J gene is TRBJ1-5, the V gene TRBV7-2; D remains unclear. CDR1 and CDR2 from the germline V gene are SGHTA and FQGNSA. V was shortened by 5 bases and J by 4 bases, with 12 bases between the two germline ends. CDR3 length: 14 amino acids. Written as DNA, the CDR3 is TGTGCCAGCAGCCGTGGACGGGGAAATCAGCCCCAGCATTTT. Protein: CASSRGRGNQPQHF.

The CDR3 region is CASSYSGLLTDTQYF. The CDR3 DNA is TGTGCCAGCAGTTACTCGGGACTACTCACAGATACGCAGTATTTT. This rearrangement joins TRBV6-5 to TRBJ2-3; TRBD2 matches 7 bases. This CDR3 is 15 amino acids long. Germline CDR1 reads MNHEY; CDR2 reads SVGAGI. V shed 0 bases and J 2 bases; nucleotides not matched to a gene: 2.

The chain links TRBV4-2 to TRBJ1-1; TRBD1 might be the D (5 bases). The CDR3 length is 13 residues. The germline V gene has CDR1 LGHNA and CDR2 YNFKEQ. The V gene lost 1 base and the J gene lost 4 bases, with 7 bases spanning the gap. Here the CDR3 DNA reads TGTGCCAGCAGCCAAGTACAGGTCACTGAAGCTTTCTTT. This translates into CASSQVQVTEAFF.

CDR3 protein: CASSPPGGAGSEQFF. Here the CDR3 DNA reads TGTGCCAGCAGCCCGCCCGGCGGAGCGGGCAGTGAGCAGTTCTTC. The chain couples TRBV5-4 to TRBJ2-1, with D perhaps matching TRBD2 (6 bases). From germline, CDR1 is SGHNT and CDR2 YYREEE (reference sequence). The CDR3 extends over 15 amino acids. The V end was cut by 4 bases, the J end by 9 bases, with 20 bases between.

The chain combines TRBV11-1 with TRBJ2-2, with D possibly matching TRBD1 (5 bases). The CDR3 is 15 residues long. Germline V gives CDR1 SGHAT, CDR2 FQDESV (reference sequence). Trimming pared 1 base from V and 2 bases from J, leaving 8 bases between. The CDR3 loop reads CASSLEGQNTGELFF. The CDR3 region has the DNA TGTGCCAGCAGCTTAGAAGGACAAAACACCGGGGAGCTGTTTTTT.